A selection of T cell receptor beta chains follows, all from one sample in a study of blood T cells in healthy people across ages. TCRdb fed the 5' RACE reads into MiXCR, producing one record per CDR3 protein. The table has approximately 350,000 distinct CDR3 sequences, about 52% seen once. Sequencing was done on a sample of blood. Receptors originate from a man aged 55 to 70 in good health. Each CDR3 is given with its conserved first and last residue. The order of the fields is CDR3 DNA, CDR3 protein, D gene, V gene, J gene, clone size. A D gene is named only where the DNA matches it firmly. Clone size is not always given. Where it is, it says once, few, many or a class for expanded clones.

cdr3_nt: TGTGCCAGCAGCCCCGGGACAGGAGGACCCTACGAGCAGTACTTC
cdr3_aa: CASSPGTGGPYEQYF
d_call: TRBD1
v_call: TRBV3-1
j_call: TRBJ2-7
clone_size: .

cdr3_nt: TGTGCCAGCAGACAGGTCGTGGCTAATGAAAAACTGTTTTTT
cdr3_aa: CASRQVVANEKLFF
d_call: .
v_call: TRBV2
j_call: TRBJ1-4
clone_size: many

cdr3_nt: TGTGCCAGCAGCTTCACCGGCAGGGGCAATCAGCCCCAGCATTTT
cdr3_aa: CASSFTGRGNQPQHF
d_call: .
v_call: TRBV7-9
j_call: TRBJ1-5
clone_size: few

cdr3_nt: TGTGCCAGCGTCGGAGAGCCAGATACGCAGTATTTT
cdr3_aa: CASVGEPDTQYF
d_call: .
v_call: TRBV6-1
j_call: TRBJ2-3
clone_size: .

cdr3_nt: TGTGCCAGCTCACCAAGACAGGCCGGGGGAGAGCAGTACTTC
cdr3_aa: CASSPRQAGGEQYF
d_call: .
v_call: TRBV18
j_call: TRBJ2-7
clone_size: .

cdr3_nt: TGTGCCAGCAGCTTAGCATGGGACGGACGCAAGGTTACGCAGTATTTT
cdr3_aa: CASSLAWDGRKVTQYF
d_call: .
v_call: TRBV7-2
j_call: TRBJ2-3
clone_size: .

cdr3_nt: TGTGCCAGCAGTTCCCAACCCCATGGGAATGAGCAGTTCTTC
cdr3_aa: CASSSQPHGNEQFF
d_call: .
v_call: TRBV6-2/TRBV6-3
j_call: TRBJ2-1
clone_size: .

cdr3_nt: TGCAGTGCTAGAGATATTAGCCGTAGTAGCACAGATACGCAGTATTTT
cdr3_aa: CSARDISRSSTDTQYF
d_call: .
v_call: TRBV20-1
j_call: TRBJ2-3
clone_size: .

cdr3_nt: TGCGCCACCAGACTAGCGGGGGGGCGCGAGCAGTTCTTC
cdr3_aa: CATRLAGGREQFF
d_call: TRBD2
v_call: TRBV4-1
j_call: TRBJ2-1
clone_size: few

cdr3_nt: TGTGCCAGCAGTTACTCGGGAGGGGACAATGAGCAGTTCTTC
cdr3_aa: CASSYSGGDNEQFF
d_call: TRBD2
v_call: TRBV6-5
j_call: TRBJ2-1
clone_size: few

cdr3_nt: TGCGCCAGCAGCCAAGCCCTTCTAGCGGAGTATAGCACAGATACGCAGTATTTT
cdr3_aa: CASSQALLAEYSTDTQYF
d_call: TRBD2
v_call: TRBV4-3
j_call: TRBJ2-3
clone_size: .

cdr3_nt: TGTGCCAGCCGAAATACTGACAACGAGCAGTACTTC
cdr3_aa: CASRNTDNEQYF
d_call: .
v_call: TRBV12-3/TRBV12-4
j_call: TRBJ2-7
clone_size: few

cdr3_nt: TGTGCCACCAGCATGGGCGGGAGCACAGATACGCAGTATTTT
cdr3_aa: CATSMGGSTDTQYF
d_call: .
v_call: TRBV7-2
j_call: TRBJ2-3
clone_size: few

cdr3_nt: TGTGCCAGCAGCCTACGCGCGGGACCCCGAACCACCGGGGAGCTGTTTTTT
cdr3_aa: CASSLRAGPRTTGELFF
d_call: .
v_call: TRBV11-2
j_call: TRBJ2-2
clone_size: .

cdr3_nt: TGTGCCAGCAGCGACCAGGGAGCTATGAACACTGAAGCTTTCTTT
cdr3_aa: CASSDQGAMNTEAFF
d_call: .
v_call: TRBV12-3/TRBV12-4
j_call: TRBJ1-1
clone_size: .

cdr3_nt: TGCAGTGCTGGCCCCGTCCGCGAGGAGCAGTACTTC
cdr3_aa: CSAGPVREEQYF
d_call: .
v_call: TRBV20-1
j_call: TRBJ2-7
clone_size: .

cdr3_nt: TGTGCCAGTAGTATCCGGGACAGGGGAAAACAAGCTTCCTACGAGCAGTACTTC
cdr3_aa: CASSIRDRGKQASYEQYF
d_call: TRBD1
v_call: TRBV19
j_call: TRBJ2-7
clone_size: .

cdr3_nt: TGTGCCAGCAGACGGGACAGTTCTATAAACATTCAGTACTTC
cdr3_aa: CASRRDSSINIQYF
d_call: TRBD1
v_call: TRBV28
j_call: TRBJ2-4
clone_size: once